These 28 T cell receptor beta chains originate from one sample sequenced in a study of graft-versus-host responses after intestinal transplantation. Assay: immunoSEQ multiplex PCR; the TCRdb copy retains only in-frame clones and omits some. The sample includes 80,000 to 90,000 clones, about 90% seen only once; the top ten take approximately 0.11%. For these TCRs, the target antigens are not known. The starting material was unstimulated CD4+ T cells sorted from spleen or lymph node cells, obtained before intestinal transplant. These receptors were taken from a human donor who received an intestinal transplant.

The rearrangement joins TRBV6-6 to TRBJ1-1; no clear D gene. Germline values: CDR1 MNHNY, CDR2 SVGAGI (reference sequence). V was pared by 5 bases and J by 5 bases, with 15 bases between. The CDR3 extends over 14 amino acids. CDR3 nucleotides: TGTGCCAGCAGTCCGTCCCCCGGCAGGACTGAAGCTTTCTTT. Translated: CASSPSPGRTEAFF.

This clone has only one observation. This chain connects TRBV7-2 to TRBJ1-2; D call uncertain. V was cut by 5 bases and J by 4 bases, with 17 bases left in between. There are 15 residues in the CDR3. Germline V gives CDR1 SGHTA, CDR2 FQGNSA. The CDR3 loop is CASSQTHASGYGYTF. The CDR3 region has the DNA TGTGCCAGCAGCCAAACTCACGCATCGGGCTATGGCTACACCTTC.

This chain links TRBV6-6 with TRBJ1-2, with TRBD1 matching over 7 bases. CDR1 is MNHNY and CDR2 is SVGAGI in the germline V gene (reference sequence). The CDR3 is 13 amino acids. Trimming removed 11 bases from V and 4 bases from J; junction bases left unmatched: 10. In DNA form, the CDR3 reads TGTGCCGGCCGACAGGGTCTTAGCTATGGCTACACCTTC. Translated: CAGRQGLSYGYTF.

The rearrangement links TRBV30 to TRBJ1-5; possibly TRBD1 for D (6 bases). The germline CDR1 and CDR2 sequences are GTSNPN and SVGIG (reference sequence). There are 16 residues in the CDR3. V gave up 2 bases and J gave up 0 bases, with 14 bases separating them. CDR3 in DNA: TGTGCCTGGAGTAGAGGGGGGGGGCTTAGCAATCAGCCCCAGCATTTT. Encoded protein: CAWSRGGGLSNQPQHF.

The genes are TRBV7-9 and TRBJ1-5, with TRBD1 identical over 8 bases. This CDR3 has 16 residues. V trimming: 5 bases; J trimming: 3 bases; junction bases outside the gene matches: 9. Germline loops: CDR1 SEHNR, CDR2 FQNEAQ (reference sequence). The CDR3 DNA follows: TGTGCCAGCAGCGAACCTGGGACAGGCTCCAATCAGCCCCAGCATTTT. Translating it yields CASSEPGTGSNQPQHF.

The chain carries TRBV7-9 and TRBJ1-5; 9 bases map to TRBD1. This CDR3 has 14 amino acids. The ends lost 9 bases at V and 4 bases at J; junction bases unmatched: 7. The germline gives CDR1 SEHNR, CDR2 FQNEAQ (reference sequence). In DNA, the CDR3 is TGTGCCAGTACCGGGACAGGGTCGAATCAGCCCCAGCATTTT. Its translation is CASTGTGSNQPQHF.

J is TRBJ1-1 and V is TRBV11-1; the match to TRBD1 covers 8 bases. Trimming at V came to 2 bases and at J to 2 bases, leaving 7 bases not matched to a gene. Germline values: CDR1 SGHAT, CDR2 FQDESV (reference sequence). This CDR3 comprises 16 residues. CDR3 region: CASSLLVGTGNTEAFF. The CDR3 DNA sequence: TGTGCCAGCAGCTTATTAGTCGGGACAGGCAACACTGAAGCTTTCTTT.

The V call is TRBV28, the J call TRBJ2-7, with a possible D match to TRBD1 (6 bases). The V and J ends lost 3 bases and 0 bases respectively, with 12 bases between them. Germline assignment: CDR1 MDHEN and CDR2 SYDVKM. There are 15 residues in the CDR3. In DNA, the CDR3 is TGTGCCAGCAGTTTCCAAGGACAGCTCTCCTACGAGCAGTACTTC. Protein sequence: CASSFQGQLSYEQYF.

This clone was picked up one time. CDR3 protein: CASSEFRGSYGYTF. CDR3 nucleotides: TGTGCCAGCAGTGAATTTCGGGGGTCGTATGGCTACACCTTC. The chain employs TRBV25-1 and TRBJ1-2; D is possibly TRBD1 (5 bases). The CDR3 extends over 14 amino acids. Germline lookup yields CDR1 MGHDK and CDR2 SYGVNS. Trimming shortened V by 1 base and J by 5 bases, and 11 bases separated the two germline ends.

Only a few counts were recorded for this clone. The V call is TRBV11-2, the J call TRBJ1-6; 7 bases are a match to TRBD1. Looked up from germline, CDR1 is SGHAT and CDR2 is FQNNGV. Losses at the gene ends were 6 bases for V and 10 bases for J; bases not matched to a gene: 6. This CDR3 has 13 amino acids. Written as DNA, the CDR3 is TGTGCCAGCAGACGGACAGGCGACTCACCCCTCCACTTT. Residues: CASRRTGDSPLHF.

V usage is TRBV7-9 and J usage is TRBJ1-2; D possibly corresponds to TRBD1 (6 bases). The CDR3 is 14 residues long. CDR1 is SEHNR and CDR2 is FQNEAQ in the germline V gene (reference sequence). V shed 5 bases and J shed 0 bases, with 10 bases lying between them. DNA of the CDR3: TGTGCCAGCAGCATAGGACAGACTAACTATGGCTACACCTTC. Residues: CASSIGQTNYGYTF.

The V and J genes are TRBV2 and TRBJ2-5; 9 bases are shared with TRBD2. Germline CDR1 is SNHLY and CDR2 is FYNNEI. The V segment lost 6 bases and the J segment 5 bases; nucleotides outside the gene matches: 13. The CDR3 spans 16 residues. The CDR3 region has the DNA TGTGCCAGCAGCCCTCACGTGCGGGGGGGCCGGGAGACCCAGTACTTC. This translates into CASSPHVRGGRETQYF.

J is TRBJ1-2 and V is TRBV5-1; D remains ambiguous. The V gene lost 0 bases and the J gene lost 0 bases, with 12 bases spanning the gap. Per germline, CDR1 SGHRS and CDR2 YFSETQ. The CDR3 spans 16 residues. In DNA form, the CDR3 reads TGCGCCAGCAGCTTGGTTCCGCGGGCAGCTAACTATGGCTACACCTTC. Translated: CASSLVPRAANYGYTF.

The chain links TRBV5-1 to TRBJ2-7; the D gene is possibly TRBD2 (6 bases). The CDR3 is 14 amino acids. Trimming cost V 4 bases and J 4 bases, with 15 bases left between them. In germline, CDR1 is SGHRS, CDR2 YFSETQ. The CDR3: CASSTLTEGYEQYF. CDR3 nucleotide sequence: TGCGCCAGCAGCACCCTGACGGAGGGGTACGAGCAGTACTTC.

The chain uses TRBV6-6 and TRBJ2-3; 9 bases agree with TRBD2. The V gene end was trimmed by 0 bases and the J gene end by 5 bases; junction bases not matched to a gene: 3. Germline V gives CDR1 MNHNY, CDR2 SVGAGI (reference sequence). The CDR3 totals 15 residues. CDR3 residues: CASSYSAGGRDTQYF. CDR3 bases: TGTGCCAGCAGTTACTCGGCGGGGGGGAGAGATACGCAGTATTTT.

The count of this clone is one. This chain joins TRBV6-5 and TRBJ2-1, with D possibly matching TRBD2 (6 bases). From germline, CDR1 is MNHEY and CDR2 SVGAGI. V was cut by 8 bases and J by 3 bases, with 14 bases left in between. CDR3 length: 14 amino acids. CDR3 nucleotide sequence: TGTGCCAGCGTGAGGGAGGCGGGCTACAATGAGCAGTTCTTC. It yields the protein CASVREAGYNEQFF.

The rearrangement uses TRBV20-1 and TRBJ1-1; possibly TRBD1 for D (5 bases). Trimming shortened V by 3 bases and J by 3 bases, and 5 bases separated the two germline ends. The germline V gene has CDR1 DFQATT and CDR2 SNEGSKA (reference sequence). The CDR3 covers 11 residues. The DNA for the CDR3 is TGCAGTGCTAGGGGGCACACTGAAGCTTTCTTT. Its protein is CSARGHTEAFF.

The V and J genes are TRBV18 and TRBJ2-7; 9 bases are a match to TRBD1. This CDR3 is built from 15 residues. The V and J ends lost 4 bases and 2 bases, in that order; junction bases with no gene match: 6. Per the germline V gene, CDR1 is KGHSH and CDR2 is LQKENI. The CDR3: CASSRPRQGAYEQYF. The DNA of the CDR3 is TGTGCCAGCTCACGGCCCCGACAGGGGGCCTACGAGCAGTACTTC.

The V gene is TRBV15, the J gene TRBJ1-4; D gene uncertain. The CDR3 loop spans 13 amino acids. Germline CDR1 LNHNV, CDR2 YYDKDF (reference sequence). V was cut by 6 bases and J by 0 bases, with 5 bases left in between. The CDR3 reads CATRAATNEKLFF. CDR3 nucleotides: TGTGCCACCAGGGCTGCAACTAATGAAAAACTGTTTTTT.

The J gene is TRBJ2-2, the V gene TRBV9; the match to TRBD2 covers 11 bases. J was trimmed by 5 bases and V by 0 bases; bases with no gene match: 12. The CDR3 totals 19 residues. CDR1 is SGDLS and CDR2 is YYNGEE in the germline V gene. The DNA of the CDR3 is TGTGCCAGCAGCGTAGGAGCTAGCGGGGGGCCCAAGGGGACCGGGGAGCTGTTTTTT. Encoded protein: CASSVGASGGPKGTGELFF.

This chain uses TRBV19 with TRBJ2-3, with 9 nucleotides matching TRBD2. The CDR3 spans 17 residues. V dropped 0 bases and J dropped 6; count of bases not matched to a gene: 10. CDR1 and CDR2 from the germline V gene are LNHDA and SQIVND (reference sequence). Here the CDR3 DNA reads TGTGCCAGTAGTATAGAAGTTGGCGGGGGGGCAGGGGATACGCAGTATTTT. Translation: CASSIEVGGGAGDTQYF.

This chain connects TRBV19 to TRBJ2-3, with a weak D call TRBD2 (6 bases). Germline-derived CDR1 and CDR2 are LNHDA and SQIVND (reference sequence). V gave up 7 bases and J gave up 0 bases, with 11 bases separating them. The CDR3 spans 14 residues. CDR3 coding DNA: TGTGCCAGTAAAGCGGGCCCTAGCACAGATACGCAGTATTTT. Protein: CASKAGPSTDTQYF.

The chain is built from TRBV6-1 and TRBJ2-1; tentative D call: TRBD2 (6 bases). CDR3 size: 15 residues. Deletions cut 7 bases from V and 8 bases from J, with 21 bases between. Germline lookup yields CDR1 MNHNS and CDR2 SASEGT. The CDR3 DNA sequence: TGTGCCAGCAAGGGTGTAGCGGCGAGGCGGGATGAGCAGTTCTTC. This encodes CASKGVAARRDEQFF.

The chain employs TRBV11-1 and TRBJ2-5; TRBD2 matches 8 bases. Unmatched junction bases numbered 4, after V lost 5 bases and J lost 5 bases. The CDR3 spans 13 residues. Germline CDR1 and CDR2: SGHAT and FQDESV (reference sequence). In nucleotides, the CDR3 is TGTGCCAGCAGCGGTAGCGGGGCGGAGACCCAGTACTTC. It is translated as CASSGSGAETQYF.

This clone has just a few counts. The chain is built from TRBV5-6 and TRBJ1-2, with a tentative D call TRBD1 (5 bases). The V end lost 4 bases, the J end lost 4 bases, and 17 bases lay between the germline ends. Per germline, CDR1 SGHDT and CDR2 YYEEEE. This CDR3 region has 15 residues. In DNA form, the CDR3 reads TGTGCCAGCAGCCCGCGAGACAGCGCCTTCTATGGCTACACCTTC. Amino acids: CASSPRDSAFYGYTF.

The J gene is TRBJ1-3, the V gene TRBV7-9; D uncertain. CDR3 length equals 19 residues. Germline V lookup: CDR1 SEHNR, CDR2 FQNEAQ (reference sequence). The V end was cut by 5 bases, the J end by 2 bases, with 25 bases between. CDR3 loop: CASSPRFGVGVDPGNTIYF. CDR3 DNA sequence: TGTGCCAGCAGCCCACGTTTTGGTGTCGGGGTTGATCCTGGAAACACCATATATTTT.

This chain uses TRBV4-1 with TRBJ2-3; no definite D call. Germline V lookup: CDR1 MGHRA, CDR2 YSYEKL. V dropped 4 bases and J dropped 1 base, with 18 bases sitting between them. The CDR3 totals 17 residues. The DNA for the CDR3 is TGCGCCAGCAGCCCGTCCCCTCGTGGGCGAGGCACAGATACGCAGTATTTT. This gives the protein CASSPSPRGRGTDTQYF.

The V and J genes are TRBV11-2 and TRBJ2-3; TRBD2 matches 7 bases. CDR3 length equals 15 residues. After removal of 1 base from V and 4 bases from J, the junction contained 5 bases not matched to a gene. Germline assignment: CDR1 SGHAT and CDR2 FQNNGV. The CDR3 region is CASSLGIAGADTQYF. The CDR3 DNA reads as TGTGCCAGCAGCTTAGGGATCGCGGGGGCAGATACGCAGTATTTT. Full variable domain (rest looked up from reference TRBV11-2 and TRBJ2-3): EAGVAQSPRYKIIEKRQSVAFWCNPISGHATLYWYQQILGQGPKLLIQFQNNGVVDDSQLPKDRFSAERLKGVDSTLKIQPAKLEDSAVYLCASSLGIAGADTQYFGPGTRLTVL.